This T cell receptor (beta chain) appears in the sequencing data of a study of CD8+CD57+ T cells in acquired aplastic anemia. Across the whole study: Sorted CD4+ plus CD8+ cells gave DNA averaging around 3 ug.

Study outcomes and limitations: Comparison of patients with controls identified approximately 28 shared CD8+ CDR3 sequences.

This clonotype was recorded at least ten times. What it recognizes is unknown. The germline gives CDR1 MNHEY, CDR2 SVGAGI. The CDR3 loop spans 12 amino acids. The V and J ends lost 7 bases and 5 bases respectively, with 8 bases between them. It was genomic DNA that served as the template for profiling TCR beta VDJ and CDR3. Via MiXCR, TCRdb re-called the reads, giving one row per CDR3 protein. The profile shows about 210,000 distinct CDR3 sequences, roughly 55% of them singletons. The sequence came from a human donor in good health. The sequenced sample was sorted CD4+, CD8+, or CD8+CD57+ T cells (not recorded which) from PBMCs. V is TRBV6-5 and J is TRBJ2-2; weak D call: TRBD1 (6 bases). The DNA of the CDR3 is TGTGCCAGCACCCAGGGGACCGGGGAGCTGTTTTTT. It yields the protein CASTQGTGELFF.